This T cell receptor beta chain stems from a study of blood T cells in healthy people across ages. Trimming left V 7 bases short and J 1 base short, with 7 bases between. From germline, CDR1 is MGHDK and CDR2 SYGVNS. The CDR3 runs 13 residues. This clonotype was detected only a few times. Primers used in a second PCR of about 6 to 11 cycles were a sample-barcoded 5' primer and a J-beta primer mix. One entry per CDR3 protein, called by TCRdb with MiXCR from the 5' RACE reads. The sample lists more than 500,000 distinct CDR3 sequences; about 26% were seen once. The chain uses TRBV25-1 and TRBJ1-4; D not certain. This clonotype was obtained from an older woman in good health. Source material: blood. The CDR3 DNA follows: TGTGCCAGCATACAAGGAACTAATGAAAAACTGTTTTTT. It specifies CASIQGTNEKLFF.